What follows are 13 T cell receptor beta chains derived from one specimen sequenced in a study of tumor-infiltrating lymphocytes in primary liver carcinoma. Starting from 500 ng of total RNA, TCR beta cDNA was produced with a primer in the constant region. Libraries of TCR beta came from three nested multiplex PCR rounds with slightly modified ARM-PCR. It was with TRBV1-TRBV30 forward primers and a C-beta reverse primer that the first two PCR rounds were run, at roughly 11 cycles each. MiXCR, applied by TCRdb to the multiplex PCR reads, yields one record per CDR3 protein. This repertoire shows 310,000 or so distinct CDR3 sequences, more than 55% found once; its top ten account for around 15%. The source of the blood RNA was unsorted whole blood, and germline DNA was extracted as well. Source material: peripheral blood. These receptors were taken from a woman aged 25 to 39 with primary liver carcinoma and hepatitis B virus infection.

Comments on this clonotype: The germline gene is not matched at one end of the junction; a read error may be the cause. The V gene is TRBV4-2, the J gene TRBJ2-1, with 10 bases fitting TRBD1. The CDR3 is 17 amino acids. Germline-derived CDR1 and CDR2 are LGHNA and YNFKEQ. The DNA of the CDR3 is TGCGCCAGCAGCCATGTAACTGACAGGGGGCCTCAGAATGAGCAGTTCTTC. It translates to CASSHVTDRGPQNEQFF.

This rearrangement joins TRBV28 to TRBJ2-4; 8 bases match TRBD1. From germline, CDR1 is MDHEN and CDR2 SYDVKM. V lost 4 bases, J lost 14 bases, and 10 bases stayed unmatched. The CDR3 runs 13 residues. The CDR3 region has the DNA TGTGCCAGCAGTTGGTCAATCCAGGACAGGGAGTACTTC. It is translated as CASSWSIQDREYF.

This clonotype appeared many times. The V and J genes are TRBV4-3 and TRBJ2-2, with D hard to call. The V gene's germline CDR1 is LGHNA and CDR2 YSLEER. V was cut by 1 base and J by 5 bases, with 8 bases left in between. The CDR3 is 14 amino acids. The CDR3 DNA is TGCGCCAGCAGCCAAGGATTTCCTACCGGGGAGCTGTTTTTT. Its translation is CASSQGFPTGELFF.

This clonotype was seen many times. The chain joins TRBV6-1 to TRBJ2-7, with 14 bases fitting TRBD2. This CDR3 is 19 amino acids long. From germline, CDR1 is MNHNS and CDR2 SASEGT. With V trimmed by 4 bases and J by 0 bases, 11 bases remained unmatched. The DNA of the CDR3 is TGTGCCAGCAGTGGCAAACAGAGACTAGCGGGAGGGAGCTCCTACGAGCAGTACTTC. This codes for CASSGKQRLAGGSSYEQYF.

This clonotype was observed a few times. The chain links TRBV14 to TRBJ1-2; 8 bases line up with TRBD1. The CDR3 is made up of 14 amino acids. V was pared by 3 bases and J by 4 bases, with 4 bases of the junction left unmatched. Germline V gene lookup returns CDR1 SGHDN and CDR2 FVKESK. CDR3 residues: CASSHGQGPYGYTF. The CDR3 bases are TGTGCCAGCAGCCATGGACAGGGACCCTATGGCTACACCTTC.

In regard to this clonotype: A junction boundary mismatches the germline segment, possibly from a read error. The gene calls are TRBV4-3 and TRBJ2-1; D is unresolved. Germline assignment: CDR1 LGHNA and CDR2 YSLEER. The CDR3 length is 16 residues. CDR3 amino acids: CASSQDVGSSYNEQFF. DNA of the CDR3: TGCGCTAGCAGCCAAGATGTAGGAAGCTCCTACAATGAGCAGTTCTTC.

In this sample, this clonotype turned up many times. The chain has TRBV11-2 and TRBJ1-5; D uncertain. Germline CDR1 SGHAT, CDR2 FQNNGV. Trimming took 3 bases from V and 4 from J, leaving 7 bases between them. The length of the CDR3 is 13 residues. For the CDR3, the DNA is TGTGCCAGCAGCTTTAGGTTTAATCAGCCCCAGCATTTT. This gives the protein CASSFRFNQPQHF.

In regard to this clonotype: This sequence may be a read error, since a much larger clone differs from it by one base. The chain has TRBV12-3 or TRBV12-4 and TRBJ1-1; D remains ambiguous. CDR3 size: 13 residues. Here the CDR3 DNA reads TGTGCCAGCAGTTTTCTCTTGAACACTGGAGCTTTCTTT. Protein: CASSFLLNTGAFF.

The rearrangement uses TRBV5-6 and TRBJ2-1, with D maybe TRBD2 (5 bases). The germline V gene has CDR1 SGHDT and CDR2 YYEEEE. Trimming removed 1 base at V and 1 base at J, with 18 bases between. CDR3 length: 18 amino acids. The DNA of the CDR3 is TGTGCCAGCAGCTTGACCCTCGGGATGCGCGCATCCTACAATGAGCAGTTCTTC. It encodes CASSLTLGMRASYNEQFF.

A remark on this clonotype: Being one base from a much bigger clone, this may be a read error. This chain connects TRBV12-3 or TRBV12-4 to TRBJ2-1; 8 nucleotides line up with TRBD2. The CDR3 extends over 17 amino acids. The DNA for the CDR3 is TGTGCCAGCACCGACCACACAAGGACTAGCCGGGACAATGAGCGGTTCTTC. Translating it yields CASTDHTRTSRDNERFF.

The sample holds many counts of this clonotype. The chain couples TRBV29-1 to TRBJ1-2, with D possibly matching TRBD1 (6 bases). From germline, CDR1 is SQVTM and CDR2 ANQGSEA. The CDR3 contains 17 residues. The germline V and J ends were trimmed by 5 bases and 4 bases, with 26 bases remaining between them. This chain's CDR3 is CSVPYVRTEKGIYGYTF. DNA of the CDR3: TGCAGCGTTCCCTACGTCCGGACAGAAAAGGGGATCTATGGCTACACCTTC.

The chain is built from TRBV5-1 and TRBJ2-3; a weak D match, TRBD1 (6 bases). The DNA end is a closer match to TRBJ1-5, so the J assignment may be wrong. This CDR3 has 13 amino acids. Germline V gives CDR1 SGHRS, CDR2 YFSETQ. The CDR3 protein is CASSLLGAGTQHF. The DNA for the CDR3 is TGCGCCAGCAGCCTGCTGGGGGCAGGTACGCAGCATTTT.

This clonotype was detected a few times. A much larger clone sits a single nucleotide away, making a read error possible. The chain recombines TRBV12-3 or TRBV12-4 with TRBJ2-7, with TRBD2 matching 7 bases. J lost 7 bases, V lost 4 bases, and 10 bases had no gene match. This CDR3 contains 14 residues. CDR3 residues: CASSYMAGVGEQYF. For the CDR3, the DNA is TGTGCCAGCAGTTATATGGCGGGAGTGGGAGAGCAGTACTTC.